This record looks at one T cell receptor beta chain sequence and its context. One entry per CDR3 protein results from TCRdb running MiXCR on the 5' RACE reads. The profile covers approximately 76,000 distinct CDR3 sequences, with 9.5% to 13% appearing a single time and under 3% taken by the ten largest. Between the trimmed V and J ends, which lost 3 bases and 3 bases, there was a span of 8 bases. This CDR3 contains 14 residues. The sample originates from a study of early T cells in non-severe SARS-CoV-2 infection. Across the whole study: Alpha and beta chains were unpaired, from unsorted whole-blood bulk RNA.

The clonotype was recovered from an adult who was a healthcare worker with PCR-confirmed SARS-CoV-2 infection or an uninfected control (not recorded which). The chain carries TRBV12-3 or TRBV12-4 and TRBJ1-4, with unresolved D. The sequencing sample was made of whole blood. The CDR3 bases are TGTGCCAGCAGTTTGGCGTCCTCTAATGAAAAACTGTTTTTT. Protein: CASSLASSNEKLFF.